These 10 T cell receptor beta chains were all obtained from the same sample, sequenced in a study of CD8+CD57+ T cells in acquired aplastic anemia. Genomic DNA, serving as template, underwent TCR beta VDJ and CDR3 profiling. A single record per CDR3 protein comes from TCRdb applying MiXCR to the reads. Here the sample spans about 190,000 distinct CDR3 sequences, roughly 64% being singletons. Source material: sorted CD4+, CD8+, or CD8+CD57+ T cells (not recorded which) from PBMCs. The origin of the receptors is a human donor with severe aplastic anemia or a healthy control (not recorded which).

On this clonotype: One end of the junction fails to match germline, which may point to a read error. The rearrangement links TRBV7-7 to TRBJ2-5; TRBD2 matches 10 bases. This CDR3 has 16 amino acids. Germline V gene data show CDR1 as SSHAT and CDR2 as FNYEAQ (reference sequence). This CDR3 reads CASRKTGTSDWETQYF. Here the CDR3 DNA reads TGTGCTAGCAGAAAGACCGGGACTAGCGACTGGGAGACCCAGTACTTC.

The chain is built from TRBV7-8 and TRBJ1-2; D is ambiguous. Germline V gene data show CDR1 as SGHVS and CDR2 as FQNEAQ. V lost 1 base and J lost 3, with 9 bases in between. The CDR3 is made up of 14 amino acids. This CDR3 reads CASSLGPEHYGYTF. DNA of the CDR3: TGTGCCAGCAGCTTAGGACCAGAGCACTATGGCTACACCTTC.

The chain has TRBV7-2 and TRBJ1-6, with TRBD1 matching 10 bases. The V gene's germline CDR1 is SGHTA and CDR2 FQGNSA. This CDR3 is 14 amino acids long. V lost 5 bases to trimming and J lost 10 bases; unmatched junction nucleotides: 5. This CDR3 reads CASSPGQGKSPLHF. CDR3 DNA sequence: TGTGCCAGCAGCCCGGGACAGGGGAAATCACCCCTCCACTTT.

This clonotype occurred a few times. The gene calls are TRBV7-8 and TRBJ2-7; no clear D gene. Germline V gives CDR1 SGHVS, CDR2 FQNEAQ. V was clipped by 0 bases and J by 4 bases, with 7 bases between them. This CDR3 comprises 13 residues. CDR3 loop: CASSLAPPYEQYF. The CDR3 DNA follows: TGTGCCAGCAGCTTAGCGCCCCCTTACGAGCAGTACTTC.

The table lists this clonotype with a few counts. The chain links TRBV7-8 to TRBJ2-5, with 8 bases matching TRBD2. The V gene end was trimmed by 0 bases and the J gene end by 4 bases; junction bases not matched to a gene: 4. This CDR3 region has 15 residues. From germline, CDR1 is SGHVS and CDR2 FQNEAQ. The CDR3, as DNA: TGTGCCAGCAGCTTAGCATACGGGGGGGGAGAGACCCAGTACTTC. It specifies CASSLAYGGGETQYF.

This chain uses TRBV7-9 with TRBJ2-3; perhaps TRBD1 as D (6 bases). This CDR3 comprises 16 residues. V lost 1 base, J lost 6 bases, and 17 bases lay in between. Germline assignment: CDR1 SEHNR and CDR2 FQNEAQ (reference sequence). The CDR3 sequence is CASSLGGGPQGDTQYF. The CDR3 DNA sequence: TGTGCCAGCAGCTTAGGTGGGGGCCCCCAAGGGGATACGCAGTATTTT.

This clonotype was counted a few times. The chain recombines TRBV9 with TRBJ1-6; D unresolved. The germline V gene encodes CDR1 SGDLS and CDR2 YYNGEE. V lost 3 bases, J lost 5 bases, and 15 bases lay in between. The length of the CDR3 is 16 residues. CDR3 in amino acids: CASSAGSPSNNSPLHF. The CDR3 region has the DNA TGTGCCAGCAGCGCCGGCTCTCCATCCAATAATTCACCCCTCCACTTT.

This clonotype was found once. The CDR3, as DNA: TGCAGTGCCAAGTTAGCGGGAGGGCCTTTCCACGAGCAGTACTTC. Protein product: CSAKLAGGPFHEQYF. The J gene is TRBJ2-7, the V gene TRBV20-1, with 11 bases that match TRBD2. The CDR3 sequence is 15 residues long. V trimming: 6 bases; J trimming: 5 bases; junction bases outside the gene matches: 12. CDR1 DFQATT and CDR2 SNEGSKA come from the germline V gene (reference sequence).

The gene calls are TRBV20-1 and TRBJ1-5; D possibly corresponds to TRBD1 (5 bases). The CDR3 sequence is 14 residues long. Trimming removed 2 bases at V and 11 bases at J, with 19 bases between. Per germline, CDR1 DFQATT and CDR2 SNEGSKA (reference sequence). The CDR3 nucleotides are TGCAGTGCTAGAACGGGCAGGGTCTCCGAGACCCAGCATTTT. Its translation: CSARTGRVSETQHF.

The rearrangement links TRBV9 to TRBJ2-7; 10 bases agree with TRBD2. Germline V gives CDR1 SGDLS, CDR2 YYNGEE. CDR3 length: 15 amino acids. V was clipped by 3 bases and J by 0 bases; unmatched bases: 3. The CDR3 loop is CASSALAGDSYEQYF. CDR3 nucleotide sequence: TGTGCCAGCAGCGCGCTAGCGGGAGACTCCTACGAGCAGTACTTC.